This TCR beta chain was sequenced in a study of technical replicates of blood from a handful of donors. Profiling relied on immunoSEQ multiplex PCR, and the TCRdb table lists in-frame clones only, not all of them. The data hold 65,000 to 85,000 clones, with about nine tenths observed a single time. Input material: T cells isolated from PBMCs. The clonotype was recovered from a human donor in good health.

For the CDR3, the DNA is TGCGCCAGCAGCCAAGACGGTCCAGGTGCAGGGTATCAGCCCCAGCATTTT. It codes for CASSQDGPGAGYQPQHF. The rearrangement links TRBV4-1 to TRBJ1-5; D is possibly TRBD1 (5 bases). Deletions cut 0 bases from V and 5 bases from J, with 17 bases between. The CDR3 is 17 amino acids. Germline CDR1 is MGHRA and CDR2 is YSYEKL.